The 22 T cell receptor beta chains below all came from one sample that was sequenced in a study of blood T cell repertoires in COVID-19. Sequencing was performed with immunoSEQ multiplex PCR; in TCRdb, only in-frame clones are kept and a portion is missing. The top ten hold 1.4% of the sample, which has 350,000 to 450,000 clones, about 88% seen once. The sequencing input was PBMCs or T cells enriched from blood (not recorded which). The receptor source for this set is a woman between 18 and 29 years old who had been exposed to COVID-19.

The chain carries TRBV3-1 (or the pseudogene TRBV3-2) and TRBJ1-2, with a tentative D call TRBD1 (5 bases). V lost 4 bases and J 2 bases, leaving 20 bases between the germline ends. The CDR3 totals 17 residues. The V gene's germline CDR1 is LGHDT and CDR2 YNNKEL (reference sequence). CDR3 region: CASSRGEVRRQNYGYTF. CDR3 nucleotide sequence: TGTGCCAGCAGCCGCGGAGAGGTTCGGCGACAGAACTATGGCTACACCTTC.

The rearrangement links TRBV29-1 to TRBJ2-7; TRBD2 agrees at 9 bases. V was clipped by 6 bases and J by 3 bases; unmatched bases: 6. This CDR3 comprises 13 residues. CDR1 and CDR2 (germline): SQVTM, ANQGSEA. The CDR3 reads CSVRIAGVYEQYF. The DNA for the CDR3 is TGCAGCGTAAGAATAGCGGGAGTCTACGAGCAGTACTTC.

The V gene is TRBV28, the J gene TRBJ1-4; 7 bases fit TRBD1. The germline V gene has CDR1 MDHEN and CDR2 SYDVKM. The V and J ends lost 5 bases and 14 bases, in that order; junction bases with no gene match: 8. The CDR3 length is 12 residues. The CDR3: CASSLPGQKLFF. CDR3 nucleotides: TGTGCCAGCAGTCTACCGGGACAGAAGCTGTTTTTT.

CDR3 sequence (DNA): TGTGCCAGCAACTCCAGAGGGACAAAGGGCCCCGAGGCCCAGTACTTC. Translating gives CASNSRGTKGPEAQYF. This chain connects TRBV5-4 to TRBJ2-5; tentatively, D is TRBD1 (6 bases). The V and J ends lost 6 bases and 9 bases respectively, with 27 bases between them. The CDR3 runs 16 residues. In germline, CDR1 is SGHNT, CDR2 YYREEE (reference sequence).

The chain carries TRBV5-1 and TRBJ2-7, with a possible D match to TRBD1 (6 bases). CDR1 and CDR2 from the germline V gene are SGHRS and YFSETQ. Trimming took 5 bases from V and 2 from J, leaving 8 bases between them. The CDR3 sequence is 12 residues long. The CDR3 loop is CASRGDTYEQYF. The CDR3, as DNA: TGCGCCAGCAGGGGGGACACCTACGAGCAGTACTTC.

This clone occurred once. This chain uses TRBV10-3 with TRBJ2-1; 14 bases are a match to TRBD2. The CDR3 is 13 residues long. Germline CDR1 and CDR2: ENHRY and SYGVKD. Trimming at V came to 10 bases and at J to 8 bases, leaving 4 bases not matched to a gene. The CDR3 sequence is CATRTSGRHEQFF. CDR3 bases: TGTGCCACACGGACTAGCGGGAGGCATGAGCAGTTCTTC.

The rearrangement joins TRBV30 to TRBJ2-1; D is perhaps TRBD1 (5 bases). V was trimmed by 4 bases and J by 1 base, leaving 11 bases between them. This CDR3 contains 14 residues. Germline V gene lookup returns CDR1 GTSNPN and CDR2 SVGIG (reference sequence). The CDR3 DNA reads TGTGCCTGGACAAATCCAGGGTCCTACAATGAGCAGTTCTTC. It specifies CAWTNPGSYNEQFF.

The gene calls are TRBV25-1 and TRBJ1-1; 8 bases match TRBD1. V lost 2 bases and J lost 2; bases outside the gene matches: 4. Germline CDR1 reads MGHDK; CDR2 reads SYGVNS. The CDR3 spans 15 residues. CDR3 in amino acids: CASSEQDRANTEAFF. In DNA, the CDR3 is TGTGCCAGCAGTGAACAGGACAGGGCTAACACTGAAGCTTTCTTT.

V is TRBV7-9 and J is TRBJ1-1, with 8 bases lining up with TRBD1. Germline values: CDR1 SEHNR, CDR2 FQNEAQ (reference sequence). This CDR3 region has 17 residues. Trimming took 4 bases from V and 2 from J; bases not matched to a gene: 12. For the CDR3, the DNA is TGTGCCAGCAGCTCCGGACAGGGCCAAAGCCTTAACACTGAAGCTTTCTTT. It encodes CASSSGQGQSLNTEAFF.

The genes are TRBV3-1 (or the pseudogene TRBV3-2) and TRBJ2-2; 7 nucleotides align to TRBD1. V gave up 4 bases and J gave up 0 bases; unmatched junction bases: 5. This CDR3 is 16 amino acids long. Germline V CDR1 and CDR2: LGHDT, YNNKEL (reference sequence). This CDR3 is CASSPGTATNTGELFF. The CDR3 DNA reads TGTGCCAGCAGCCCGGGGACAGCTACGAACACCGGGGAGCTGTTTTTT.

The chain links TRBV6-5 to TRBJ1-4; D possibly corresponds to TRBD1 (5 bases). Germline V gene lookup returns CDR1 MNHEY and CDR2 SVGAGI. CDR3 length: 15 amino acids. V was trimmed by 5 bases and J by 8 bases, leaving 18 bases between them. The CDR3 DNA reads as TGTGCCAGCAGTCCTGGTGGAGGGGCACAGGAAAAACTGTTTTTT. Encoded protein: CASSPGGGAQEKLFF.

This clone was seen more than once but under ten times. For the CDR3, the DNA is TGTGCCAGCAGCTTAGCTTGGGCCTCCTACAATGAGCAGTTCTTC. Its translation: CASSLAWASYNEQFF. This sequence joins TRBV7-2 and TRBJ2-1; D is undetermined. The CDR3 extends over 15 amino acids. V gave up 0 bases and J gave up 0 bases, with 6 bases separating them. Germline loops: CDR1 SGHTA, CDR2 FQGNSA.

The J gene is TRBJ2-7, the V gene TRBV27, with 8 bases identical to TRBD1. CDR3 length: 14 amino acids. Germline CDR1 and CDR2: MNHEY and SMNVEV (reference sequence). The V and J ends lost 4 bases and 6 bases, in that order; junction bases with no gene match: 8. CDR3 sequence: CASSSRDRGPEQYF. CDR3 sequence (DNA): TGTGCCAGCAGTTCCAGAGACAGGGGCCCCGAGCAGTACTTC.

The V call is TRBV28, the J call TRBJ2-7; 7 bases align to TRBD2. The germline V gene encodes CDR1 MDHEN and CDR2 SYDVKM. V lost 1 base to trimming and J lost 4 bases; unmatched junction nucleotides: 7. The CDR3 is 15 amino acids. CDR3 DNA: TGTGCCAGCAGTTTATTAGGCCTTAGCGGGTACGAGCAGTACTTC. Amino acids: CASSLLGLSGYEQYF.

The V and J genes are TRBV6-6 and TRBJ1-1, with D perhaps matching TRBD1 (6 bases). This CDR3 has 15 residues. Germline V gene lookup returns CDR1 MNHNY and CDR2 SVGAGI (reference sequence). Trimming removed 2 bases at V and 0 bases at J, with 10 bases between. CDR3 residues: CASSYSGQMNTEAFF. Here the CDR3 DNA reads TGTGCCAGCAGTTACAGCGGACAGATGAACACTGAAGCTTTCTTT.

This chain links TRBV5-6 with TRBJ2-3; D remains unclear. V was pared by 0 bases and J by 6 bases, with 14 bases between. Germline CDR1 reads SGHDT; CDR2 reads YYEEEE. The CDR3 totals 15 residues. The CDR3 loop reads CASSLDFLSSDTQYF. The CDR3 coding sequence is TGTGCCAGCAGCTTGGACTTCTTGTCGTCCGATACGCAGTATTTT.

J is TRBJ1-5 and V is TRBV19, with 9 bases matching TRBD1. Germline trimming cut 8 bases from V and 7 bases from J; bases unmatched to any gene: 3. CDR3 length: 12 residues. Germline V lookup: CDR1 LNHDA, CDR2 SQIVND (reference sequence). Here the CDR3 DNA reads TGTGCCAGTGGGGACAGGGACCAGCCCCAGCATTTT. This sequence encodes CASGDRDQPQHF.

Notes on this clone: Other DNA sequences within the sample encode an identical CDR3. The rearrangement links TRBV27 to TRBJ1-2, with no clear D. Between the trimmed V and J ends, which lost 0 bases and 2 bases, there was a span of 7 bases. The V gene's germline CDR1 is MNHEY and CDR2 SMNVEV (reference sequence). The CDR3 consists of 14 residues. CDR3 region: CASSLSSGNYGYTF. The CDR3 DNA sequence: TGTGCCAGCAGTTTATCGTCGGGGAACTATGGCTACACCTTC.

The sample holds a few counts of this clone. The genes are TRBV4-2 and TRBJ2-1; TRBD2 matches 9 bases. The V gene's germline CDR1 is LGHNA and CDR2 YNFKEQ. With 0 bases clipped from V and 4 bases from J, the junction kept 4 bases outside the gene matches. The CDR3 totals 16 residues. As DNA, the CDR3 is TGTGCCAGCAGCCAAGAGGCAGCGGGGGGTTACAATGAGCAGTTCTTC. Translating gives CASSQEAAGGYNEQFF.

This chain uses TRBV5-1 with TRBJ2-1, with 8 positions matching TRBD1. Germline V gives CDR1 SGHRS, CDR2 YFSETQ. Losses at the gene ends were 2 bases for V and 10 bases for J; bases not matched to a gene: 8. The CDR3 has 14 amino acids. The CDR3 loop is CASSFNQGALEQFF. The CDR3 DNA is TGCGCCAGCAGCTTCAATCAGGGGGCATTGGAGCAGTTCTTC.

The chain couples TRBV29-1 to TRBJ1-2, with a tentative D call TRBD1 (5 bases). V lost 4 bases to trimming and J lost 6 bases, with 12 bases between them. There are 12 residues in the CDR3. CDR1 and CDR2 (germline): SQVTM, ANQGSEA. The CDR3 sequence is CSVGGSGDGYTF. The CDR3 DNA follows: TGCAGCGTTGGGGGCTCGGGCGATGGCTACACCTTC.

V usage is TRBV14 and J usage is TRBJ1-6; TRBD1 might be the D (5 bases). Germline V gene data show CDR1 as SGHDN and CDR2 as FVKESK. Trimming left V 0 bases short and J 9 bases short, with 12 bases between. The CDR3 contains 15 residues. CDR3 in amino acids: CASSQESFRVSPLHF. The CDR3 region has the DNA TGTGCCAGCAGCCAAGAGTCCTTCAGGGTTTCACCCCTCCACTTT. The full variable domain, with the rest looked up from reference TRBV14 and TRBJ1-6, is EAGVTQFPSHSVIEKGQTVTLRCDPISGHDNLYWYRRVMGKEIKFLLHFVKESKQDESGMPNNRFLAERTGGTYSTLKVQPAELEDSGVYFCASSQESFRVSPLHFGNGTRLTVT.